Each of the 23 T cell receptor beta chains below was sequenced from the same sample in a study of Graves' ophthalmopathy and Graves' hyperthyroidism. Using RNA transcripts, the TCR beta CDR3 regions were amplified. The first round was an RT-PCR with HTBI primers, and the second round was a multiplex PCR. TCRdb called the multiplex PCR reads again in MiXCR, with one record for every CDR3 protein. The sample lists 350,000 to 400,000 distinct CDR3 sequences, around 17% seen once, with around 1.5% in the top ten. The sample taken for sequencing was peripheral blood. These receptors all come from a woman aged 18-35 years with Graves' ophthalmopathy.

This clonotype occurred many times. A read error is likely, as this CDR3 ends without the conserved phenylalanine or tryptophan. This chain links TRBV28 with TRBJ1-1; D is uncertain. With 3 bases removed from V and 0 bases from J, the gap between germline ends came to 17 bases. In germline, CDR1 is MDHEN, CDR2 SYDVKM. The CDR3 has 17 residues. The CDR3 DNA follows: TGTGCCAGCAGTTTCCCCTCGGACGGGTTCATGAACACTGAAGCTTTCTCT. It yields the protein CASSFPSDGFMNTEAFS.

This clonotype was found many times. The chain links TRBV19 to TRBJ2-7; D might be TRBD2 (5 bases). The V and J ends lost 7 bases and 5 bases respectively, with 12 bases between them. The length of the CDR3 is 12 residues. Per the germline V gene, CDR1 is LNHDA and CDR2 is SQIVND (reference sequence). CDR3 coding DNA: TGTGCCAGTACCTCTAGCCCTCACGAGCAGTACTTC. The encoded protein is CASTSSPHEQYF.

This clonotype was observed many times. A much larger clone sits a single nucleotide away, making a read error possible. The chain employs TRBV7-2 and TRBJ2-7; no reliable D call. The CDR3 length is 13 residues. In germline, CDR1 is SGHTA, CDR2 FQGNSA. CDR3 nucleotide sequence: TGTGCCGGCAGCCCTACAAGGACCTACGAGCAGTACTTC. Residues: CAGSPTRTYEQYF.

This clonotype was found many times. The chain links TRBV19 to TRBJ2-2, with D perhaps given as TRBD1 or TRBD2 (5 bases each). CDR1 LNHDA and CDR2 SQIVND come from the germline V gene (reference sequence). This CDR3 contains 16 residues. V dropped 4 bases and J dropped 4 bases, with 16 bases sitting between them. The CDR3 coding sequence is TGTGCCAGTAGTAACCGGGCCCAGGGACGCACCGGGGAGCTGTTTTTT. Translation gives CASSNRAQGRTGELFF.

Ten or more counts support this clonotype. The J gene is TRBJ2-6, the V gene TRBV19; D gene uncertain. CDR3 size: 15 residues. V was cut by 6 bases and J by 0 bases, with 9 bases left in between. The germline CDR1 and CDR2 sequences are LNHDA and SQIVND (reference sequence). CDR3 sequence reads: CASRRPNSGANVLTF. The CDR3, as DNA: TGTGCCAGTAGGAGGCCGAACTCTGGGGCCAACGTCCTGACTTTC.

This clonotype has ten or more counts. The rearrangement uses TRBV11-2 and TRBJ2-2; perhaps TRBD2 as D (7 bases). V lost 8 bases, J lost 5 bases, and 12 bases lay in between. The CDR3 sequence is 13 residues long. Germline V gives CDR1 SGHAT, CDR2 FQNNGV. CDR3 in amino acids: CASGGARTGELFF. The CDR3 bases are TGTGCCAGCGGGGGGGCTCGGACCGGGGAGCTGTTTTTT. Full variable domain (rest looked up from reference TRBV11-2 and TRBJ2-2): EAGVAQSPRYKIIEKRQSVAFWCNPISGHATLYWYQQILGQGPKLLIQFQNNGVVDDSQLPKDRFSAERLKGVDSTLKIQPAKLEDSAVYLCASGGARTGELFFGEGSRLTVL.

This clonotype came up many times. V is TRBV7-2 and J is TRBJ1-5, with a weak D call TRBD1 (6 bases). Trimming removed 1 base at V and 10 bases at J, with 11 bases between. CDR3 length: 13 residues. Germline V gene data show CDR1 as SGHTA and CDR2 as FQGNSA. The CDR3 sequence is CASSLETGLPQHF. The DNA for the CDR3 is TGTGCCAGCAGCTTAGAAACAGGGCTTCCCCAGCATTTT.

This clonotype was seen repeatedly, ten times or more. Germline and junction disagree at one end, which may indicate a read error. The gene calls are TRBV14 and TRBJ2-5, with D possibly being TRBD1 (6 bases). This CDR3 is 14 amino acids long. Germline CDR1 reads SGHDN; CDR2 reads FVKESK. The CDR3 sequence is CASSEDRSQETQYF. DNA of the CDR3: TGTGCCAGCAGCGAAGACAGGTCCCAAGAGACCCAGTACTTC.

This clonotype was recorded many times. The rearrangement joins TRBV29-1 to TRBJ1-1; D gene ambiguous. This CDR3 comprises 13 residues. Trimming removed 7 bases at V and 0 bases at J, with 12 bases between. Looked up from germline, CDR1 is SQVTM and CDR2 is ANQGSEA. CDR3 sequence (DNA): TGCAGCGCAGGTCACGAAATGAACACTGAAGCTTTCTTT. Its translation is CSAGHEMNTEAFF.

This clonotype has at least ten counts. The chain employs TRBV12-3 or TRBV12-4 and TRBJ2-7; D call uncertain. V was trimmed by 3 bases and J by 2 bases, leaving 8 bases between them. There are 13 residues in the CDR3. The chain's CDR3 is CASSLEQTYEQYF. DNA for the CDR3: TGTGCCAGCAGTTTGGAACAGACCTACGAGCAGTACTTC.

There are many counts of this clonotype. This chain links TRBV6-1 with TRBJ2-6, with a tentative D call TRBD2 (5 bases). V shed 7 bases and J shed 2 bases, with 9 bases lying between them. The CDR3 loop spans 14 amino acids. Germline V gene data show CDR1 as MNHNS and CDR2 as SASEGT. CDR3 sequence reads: CASNRDAGANVLTF. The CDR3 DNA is TGTGCCAGCAACCGGGATGCTGGGGCCAACGTCCTGACTTTC.

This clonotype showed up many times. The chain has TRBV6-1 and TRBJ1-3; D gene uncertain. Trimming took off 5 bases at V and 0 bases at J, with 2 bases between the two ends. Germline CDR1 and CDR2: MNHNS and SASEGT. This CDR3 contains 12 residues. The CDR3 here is CASSTSGNTIYF. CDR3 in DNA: TGTGCCAGCAGTACCTCTGGAAACACCATATATTTT.

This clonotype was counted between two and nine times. The CDR3 protein is CASRGLTAEQYF. In DNA, the CDR3 is TGTGCCAGCAGGGGGTTGACCGCCGAGCAGTACTTC. V is TRBV6-2 or TRBV6-3 and J is TRBJ2-7; D is unclear. The V gene lost 6 bases and the J gene lost 6 bases, with 12 bases spanning the gap. CDR1 MNHEY and CDR2 SVGEGT come from the germline V gene. The CDR3 spans 12 residues.

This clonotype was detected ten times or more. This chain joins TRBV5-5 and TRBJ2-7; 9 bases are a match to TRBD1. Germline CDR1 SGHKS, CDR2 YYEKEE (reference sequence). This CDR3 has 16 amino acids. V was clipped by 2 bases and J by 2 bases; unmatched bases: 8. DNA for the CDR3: TGTGCCAGCAGCTTTGCCCCGGGACAGGGCACCTACGAGCAGTACTTC. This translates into CASSFAPGQGTYEQYF.

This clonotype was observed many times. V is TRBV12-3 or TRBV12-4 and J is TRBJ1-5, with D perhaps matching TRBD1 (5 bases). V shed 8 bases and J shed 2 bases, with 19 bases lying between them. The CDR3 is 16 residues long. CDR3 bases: TGTGCCAGCGGGGAACAGGCGAATGGGGGCAATCAGCCCCAGCATTTT. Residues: CASGEQANGGNQPQHF.

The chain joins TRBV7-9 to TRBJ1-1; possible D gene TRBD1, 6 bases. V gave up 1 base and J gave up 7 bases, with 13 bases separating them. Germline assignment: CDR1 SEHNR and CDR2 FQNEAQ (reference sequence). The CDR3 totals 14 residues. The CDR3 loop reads CASSLGGPSGEAFF. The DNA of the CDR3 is TGTGCCAGCAGCTTAGGGGGGCCCTCGGGTGAAGCTTTCTTT.

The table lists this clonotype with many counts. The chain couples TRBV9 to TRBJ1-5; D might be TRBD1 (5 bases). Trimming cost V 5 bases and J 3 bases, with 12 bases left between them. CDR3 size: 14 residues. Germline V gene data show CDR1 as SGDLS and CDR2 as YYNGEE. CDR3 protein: CASSHRGDNQPQHF. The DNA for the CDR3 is TGTGCCAGCAGTCATCGGGGGGACAATCAGCCCCAGCATTTT.

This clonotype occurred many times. The chain's CDR3 is CASSRGDNTEAFF. The DNA of the CDR3 is TGTGCCAGCAGTAGGGGGGACAACACTGAAGCTTTCTTT. The chain joins TRBV12-3 or TRBV12-4 to TRBJ1-1; perhaps TRBD1 as D (6 bases). The CDR3 runs to 13 residues. Trimming took 5 bases from V and 2 from J, leaving 9 bases between them.

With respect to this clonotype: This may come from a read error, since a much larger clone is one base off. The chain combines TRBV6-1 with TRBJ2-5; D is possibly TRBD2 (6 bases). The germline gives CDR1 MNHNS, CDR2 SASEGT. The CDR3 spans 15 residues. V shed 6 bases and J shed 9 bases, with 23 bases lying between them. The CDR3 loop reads CASRGLPVLGEAQYF. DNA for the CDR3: TGTGCCAGCAGGGGACTGCCCGTTCTCGGGGAGGCCCAGTACTTC.

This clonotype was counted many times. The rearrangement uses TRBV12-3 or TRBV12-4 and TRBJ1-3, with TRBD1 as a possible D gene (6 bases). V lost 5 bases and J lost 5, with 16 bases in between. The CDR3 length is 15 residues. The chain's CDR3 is CASSPRTVKRNTIYF. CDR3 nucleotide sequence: TGTGCCAGCAGTCCCCGGACAGTGAAGAGAAACACCATATATTTT.

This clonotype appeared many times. The CDR3 DNA sequence: TGCAGTGCCCGAACGACTAGCGGGGCATCCTACGAGCAGTACTTC. Translating gives CSARTTSGASYEQYF. This chain connects TRBV20-1 to TRBJ2-7; 11 bases fit TRBD2. J was trimmed by 1 base and V by 6 bases; bases with no gene match: 8. Germline V gene lookup returns CDR1 DFQATT and CDR2 SNEGSKA (reference sequence). The CDR3 loop spans 15 amino acids.

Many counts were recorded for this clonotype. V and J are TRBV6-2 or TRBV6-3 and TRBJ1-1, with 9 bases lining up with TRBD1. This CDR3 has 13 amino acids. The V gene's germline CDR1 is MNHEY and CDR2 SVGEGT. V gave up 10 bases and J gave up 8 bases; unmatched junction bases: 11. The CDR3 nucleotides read TGTGCCACCCAGGCACAGGGGGCCCAAGAAGCTTTCTTT. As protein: CATQAQGAQEAFF.

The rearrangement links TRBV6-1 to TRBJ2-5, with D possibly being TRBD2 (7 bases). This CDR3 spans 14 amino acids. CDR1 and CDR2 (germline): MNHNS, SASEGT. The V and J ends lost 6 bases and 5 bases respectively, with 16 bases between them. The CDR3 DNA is TGTGCCAGCAGCCACCCGGGAGGACAGGAGACCCAGTACTTC. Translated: CASSHPGGQETQYF.